This TCR beta chain is drawn from a study of blood T cell repertoires in COVID-19. Turning to the study itself: Both acute and convalescent COVID-19 samples were obtained from the United States, Italy and Spain. Sources were T cells, B-cell-depleted T cells, or PBMCs; the material itself was cDNA or gDNA.

CDR3 length: 14 amino acids. V was shortened by 7 bases and J by 5 bases, with 18 bases between the two germline ends. Per the germline V gene, CDR1 is SGHRS and CDR2 is YFSETQ. Original handling: The authors estimated nucleated cell counts from reference gene primer amplification. Some clones are missing from TCRdb's copy, which holds only in-frame ones; the method was immunoSEQ multiplex PCR. Clonal size and the V and J genes are those of that table, whereas D and trimming came from the DNA. The sample records about 250,000 clones, 65% to 85% being singletons. Input material: peripheral blood. V gene TRBV5-1 combines with J gene TRBJ2-5; perhaps TRBD1 as D (6 bases). This clonotype was obtained from a man aged 80 or over with acute or convalescent COVID-19. This CDR3 reads CASSYASGAETQYF. CDR3 nucleotides: TGCGCCAGCTCCTATGCGTCAGGGGCCGAGACCCAGTACTTC.